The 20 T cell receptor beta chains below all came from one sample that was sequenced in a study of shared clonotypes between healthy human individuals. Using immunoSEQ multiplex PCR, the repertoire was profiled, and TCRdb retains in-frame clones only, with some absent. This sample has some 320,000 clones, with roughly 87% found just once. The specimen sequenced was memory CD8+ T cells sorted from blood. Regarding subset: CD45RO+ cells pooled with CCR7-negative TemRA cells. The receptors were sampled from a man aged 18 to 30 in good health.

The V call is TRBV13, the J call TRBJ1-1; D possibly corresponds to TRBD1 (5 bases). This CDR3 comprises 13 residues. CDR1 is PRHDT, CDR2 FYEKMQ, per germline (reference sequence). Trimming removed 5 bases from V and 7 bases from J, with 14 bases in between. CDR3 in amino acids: CASSPRDGDEAFF. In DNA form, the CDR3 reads TGTGCCAGCAGCCCCCGGGACGGTGATGAAGCTTTCTTT.

CDR3 residues: CATGAAGDYGYTF. The CDR3 coding sequence is TGTGCCACCGGCGCGGCAGGCGACTATGGCTACACCTTC. The chain has TRBV15 and TRBJ1-2; D uncertain. V lost 8 bases, J lost 3 bases, and 13 bases lay in between. Germline lookup yields CDR1 LNHNV and CDR2 YYDKDF (reference sequence). The CDR3 consists of 13 residues.

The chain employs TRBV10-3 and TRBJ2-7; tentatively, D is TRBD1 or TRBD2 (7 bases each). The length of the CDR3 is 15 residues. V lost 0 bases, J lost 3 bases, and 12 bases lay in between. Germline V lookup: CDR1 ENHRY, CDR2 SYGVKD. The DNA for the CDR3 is TGTGCCATCAGTGAGTCGGCAGGGGGGGACTACGAGCAGTACTTC. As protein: CAISESAGGDYEQYF.

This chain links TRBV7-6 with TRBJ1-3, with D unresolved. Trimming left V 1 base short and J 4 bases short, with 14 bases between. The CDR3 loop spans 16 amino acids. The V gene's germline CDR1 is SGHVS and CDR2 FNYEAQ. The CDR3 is CASSLEAGMSGNTIYF. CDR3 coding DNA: TGTGCCAGCAGCTTAGAGGCGGGAATGTCAGGAAACACCATATATTTT.

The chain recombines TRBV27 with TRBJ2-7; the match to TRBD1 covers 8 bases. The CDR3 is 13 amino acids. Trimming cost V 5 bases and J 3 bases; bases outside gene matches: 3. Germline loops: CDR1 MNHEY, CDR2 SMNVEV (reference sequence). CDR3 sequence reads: CASSVQGDYEQYF. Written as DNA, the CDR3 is TGTGCCAGCAGTGTACAGGGGGACTACGAGCAGTACTTC.

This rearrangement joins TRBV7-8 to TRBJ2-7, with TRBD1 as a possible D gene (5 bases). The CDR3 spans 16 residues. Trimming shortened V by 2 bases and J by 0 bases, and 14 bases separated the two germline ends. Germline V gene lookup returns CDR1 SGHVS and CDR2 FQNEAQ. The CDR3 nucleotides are TGTGCCAGCAGCTTACGTAGGGTAGGGGCCTCCTACGAGCAGTACTTC. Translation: CASSLRRVGASYEQYF.

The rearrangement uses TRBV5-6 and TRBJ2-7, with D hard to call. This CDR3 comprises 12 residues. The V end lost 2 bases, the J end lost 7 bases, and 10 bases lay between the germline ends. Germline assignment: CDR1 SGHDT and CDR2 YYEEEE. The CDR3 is CASSFNSVEQYF. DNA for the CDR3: TGTGCCAGCAGCTTTAATTCGGTGGAGCAGTACTTC. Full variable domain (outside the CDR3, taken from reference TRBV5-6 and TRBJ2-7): DAGVTQSPTHLIKTRGQQVTLRCSPKSGHDTVSWYQQALGQGPQFIFQYYEEEERQRGNFPDRFSGHQFPNYSSELNVNALLLGDSALYLCASSFNSVEQYFGPGTRLTVT.

CDR3 sequence reads: CASTVWGVWYEQYF. DNA of the CDR3: TGTGCCAGCACCGTGTGGGGGGTCTGGTACGAGCAGTACTTC. The chain joins TRBV6-1 to TRBJ2-7; TRBD2 might be the D (6 bases). Germline CDR1 and CDR2: MNHNS and SASEGT. With 7 bases removed from V and 4 bases from J, the gap between germline ends came to 17 bases. CDR3 length equals 14 residues.

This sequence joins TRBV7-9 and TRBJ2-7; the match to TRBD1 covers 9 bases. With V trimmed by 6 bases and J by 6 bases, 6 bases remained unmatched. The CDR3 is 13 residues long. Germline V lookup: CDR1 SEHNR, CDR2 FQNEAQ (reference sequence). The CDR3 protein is CASSSDRGSEQYF. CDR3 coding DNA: TGTGCCAGCAGTTCGGACAGGGGTAGCGAGCAGTACTTC.

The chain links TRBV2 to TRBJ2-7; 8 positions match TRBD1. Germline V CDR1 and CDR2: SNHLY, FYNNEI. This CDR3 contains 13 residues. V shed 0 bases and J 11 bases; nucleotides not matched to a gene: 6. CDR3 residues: CASSEAETQGEYF. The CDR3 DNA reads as TGTGCCAGCAGTGAAGCGGAAACACAGGGGGAGTACTTC.

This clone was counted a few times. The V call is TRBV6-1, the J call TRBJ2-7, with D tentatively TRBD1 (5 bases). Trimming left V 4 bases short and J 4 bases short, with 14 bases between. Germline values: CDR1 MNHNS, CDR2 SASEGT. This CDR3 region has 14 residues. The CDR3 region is CASSARQRLYEQYF. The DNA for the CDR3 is TGTGCCAGCAGTGCACGACAGAGGCTGTACGAGCAGTACTTC.

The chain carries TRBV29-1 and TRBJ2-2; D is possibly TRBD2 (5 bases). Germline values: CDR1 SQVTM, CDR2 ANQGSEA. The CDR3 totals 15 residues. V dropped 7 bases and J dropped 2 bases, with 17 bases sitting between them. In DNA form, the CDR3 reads TGCAGCGCCGAACGGGGAGACTTAAACACCGGGGAGCTGTTTTTT. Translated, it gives CSAERGDLNTGELFF.

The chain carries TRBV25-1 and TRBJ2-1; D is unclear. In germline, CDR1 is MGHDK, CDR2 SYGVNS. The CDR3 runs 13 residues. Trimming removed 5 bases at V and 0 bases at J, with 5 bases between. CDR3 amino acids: CASSPTSYNEQFF. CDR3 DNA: TGTGCCAGCAGTCCGACCTCCTACAATGAGCAGTTCTTC.

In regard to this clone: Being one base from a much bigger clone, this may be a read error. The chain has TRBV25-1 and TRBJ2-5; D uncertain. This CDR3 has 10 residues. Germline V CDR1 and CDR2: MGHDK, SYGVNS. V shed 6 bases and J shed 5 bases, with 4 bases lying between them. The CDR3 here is CASRGETQYF. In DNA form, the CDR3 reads TGTGCCAGCAGGGGGGAGACCCAGTACTTC.

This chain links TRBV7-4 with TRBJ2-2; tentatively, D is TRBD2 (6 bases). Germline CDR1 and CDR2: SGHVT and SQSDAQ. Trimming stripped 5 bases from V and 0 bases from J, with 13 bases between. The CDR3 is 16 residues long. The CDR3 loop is CASSLRTTPNTGELFF. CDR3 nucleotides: TGTGCCAGCAGCCTACGGACTACGCCGAACACCGGGGAGCTGTTTTTT.

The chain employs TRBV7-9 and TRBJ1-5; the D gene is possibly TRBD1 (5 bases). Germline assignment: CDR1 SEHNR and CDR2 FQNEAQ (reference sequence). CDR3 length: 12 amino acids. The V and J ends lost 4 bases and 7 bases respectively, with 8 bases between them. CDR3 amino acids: CASSSDSQPQHF. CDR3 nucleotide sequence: TGTGCCAGCAGCTCCGACAGCCAGCCCCAGCATTTT.

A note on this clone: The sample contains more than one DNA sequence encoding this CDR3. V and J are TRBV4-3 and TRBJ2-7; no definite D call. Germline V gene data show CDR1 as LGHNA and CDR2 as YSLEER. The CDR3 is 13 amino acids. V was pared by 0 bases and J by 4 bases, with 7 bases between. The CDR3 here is CASSQDQGYEQYF. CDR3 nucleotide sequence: TGCGCCAGCAGCCAAGATCAAGGGTACGAGCAGTACTTC.

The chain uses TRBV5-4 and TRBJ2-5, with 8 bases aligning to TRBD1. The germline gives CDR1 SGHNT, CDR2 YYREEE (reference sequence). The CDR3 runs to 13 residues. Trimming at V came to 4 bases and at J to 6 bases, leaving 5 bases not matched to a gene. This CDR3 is CASSQDREKTQYF. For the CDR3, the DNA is TGTGCCAGCAGCCAGGACAGGGAAAAGACCCAGTACTTC.

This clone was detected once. The CDR3 loop reads CASSWGTGTGVIYEQYF. DNA of the CDR3: TGTGCCAGCAGTTGGGGGACCGGGACAGGGGTTATCTACGAGCAGTACTTC. This chain connects TRBV28 to TRBJ2-7; 10 bases map to TRBD1. Germline loops: CDR1 MDHEN, CDR2 SYDVKM. The V segment lost 4 bases and the J segment 3 bases; nucleotides outside the gene matches: 12. This CDR3 contains 17 residues.

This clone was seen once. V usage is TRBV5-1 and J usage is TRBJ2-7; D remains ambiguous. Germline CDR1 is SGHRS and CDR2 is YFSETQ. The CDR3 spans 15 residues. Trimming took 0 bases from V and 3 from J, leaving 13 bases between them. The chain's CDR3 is CASSLEAPHSYEQYF. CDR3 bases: TGCGCCAGCAGCTTGGAAGCACCACATAGCTACGAGCAGTACTTC.